This T cell receptor beta chain was observed in a study of blood T cells in healthy people across ages. General study results and limits: Expanded clonotype changes were possibly confounded by unknown donor CMV status.

The second PCR ran about 6 to 12 cycles with a sample-barcoded 5' primer and J-beta primers. MiXCR was run by TCRdb on the 5' RACE reads, yielding one entry per CDR3 protein. In the table there are about 1.1 million distinct CDR3 sequences, 35% to 40% of which are singletons. As regards this clonotype: What it binds is unknown.

Trimming removed 4 bases from V and 4 bases from J, with 8 bases in between. This CDR3 contains 12 residues. Germline CDR1 and CDR2: DFQATT and SNEGSKA (reference sequence). Donors gave around 10 milliliters of peripheral blood apiece. In each sample, at least 6.5 million PBMCs were isolated. The sequenced material came from blood. V and J are TRBV20-1 and TRBJ2-1; D uncertain. This clonotype was obtained from a man aged 18 to 29 in good health. The CDR3 loop reads CSAKRTYNEQFF. For the CDR3, the DNA is TGCAGTGCTAAGAGAACATACAATGAGCAGTTCTTC.